The T cell receptor (beta chain) under discussion was sequenced for a study of blood T cell repertoires in COVID-19. Whole-study context: Sites across the United States, Italy and Spain contributed samples from acute and convalescent COVID-19. From T cells, B-cell-depleted T cells, or PBMCs came the material, which was cDNA or gDNA.

As processed by the authors: The assay estimated nucleated cells by amplifying reference gene primers. Using immunoSEQ multiplex PCR, the repertoire was profiled, and TCRdb retains in-frame clones only, with some absent. D and trimming come from the DNA, and the V and J calls and clone size come from that table. The sample lists about 160,000 clones; approximately 90% were seen once. The J segment lost 0 bases and the V segment lost 2 bases, leaving 10 bases of the junction unmatched. The CDR3 is made up of 19 amino acids. Per germline, CDR1 SGHRS and CDR2 YFSETQ. The sequenced sample consisted of peripheral blood. The chain combines TRBV5-1 with TRBJ2-7; 14 bases are a match to TRBD2. This TCR derives from a man aged 18 to 30 with acute or convalescent COVID-19. CDR3 in amino acids: CASSFGVLTSGRGSYEQYF. The CDR3 DNA is TGCGCCAGCAGCTTTGGCGTTCTGACTAGCGGGAGGGGCTCCTACGAGCAGTACTTC.